The 22 T cell receptor beta chains in this list originate from one sample, sequenced in a study of T cell therapy after organ transplantation. Here immunoSEQ multiplex PCR was the method, and the copy in TCRdb shows in-frame clones only, minus some. Seen here are 1,500 to 2,000 clones, about 72% observed once, and the top ten hold under 20%. These receptors are not linked to any known antigen. The starting material was CD8+ T cells from blood, obtained before autologous CMV-specific T cell therapy. The receptors shown here come from a human patient who had received a solid organ transplant and had CMV disease.

Only a few counts were recorded for this clone. The rearrangement joins TRBV27 to TRBJ2-1; D may be TRBD2 (6 bases). This CDR3 has 15 amino acids. Trimming pared 5 bases from V and 4 bases from J, leaving 15 bases between. The germline CDR1 and CDR2 sequences are MNHEY and SMNVEV (reference sequence). CDR3 region: CASSPISGLYNEQFF. CDR3 nucleotides: TGTGCCAGCAGTCCTATTAGCGGTTTATACAATGAGCAGTTCTTC.

V usage is TRBV4-1 and J usage is TRBJ1-2, with a tentative D call TRBD1 (5 bases). There are 16 residues in the CDR3. Trimming shortened V by 3 bases and J by 3 bases, and 17 bases separated the two germline ends. Germline V lookup: CDR1 MGHRA, CDR2 YSYEKL. For the CDR3, the DNA is TGCGCCAGCAGCCAGGCCTTCGGGGGTCTGGACTATGGCTACACCTTC. It specifies CASSQAFGGLDYGYTF.

V is TRBV28 and J is TRBJ2-1, with D possibly matching TRBD2 (5 bases). Germline V CDR1 and CDR2: MDHEN, SYDVKM. The CDR3 has 14 residues. V dropped 1 base and J dropped 3 bases, with 7 bases sitting between them. CDR3 bases: TGTGCCAGCAGTTTATATAGCGTCTACAATGAGCAGTTCTTC. The encoded protein is CASSLYSVYNEQFF. The complete variable domain, with remaining parts taken from reference TRBV28 and TRBJ2-1, reads DVKVTQSSRYLVKRTGEKVFLECVQDMDHENMFWYRQDPGLGLRLIYFSYDVKMKEKGDIPEGYSVSREKKERFSLILESASTNQTSMYLCASSLYSVYNEQFFGPGTRLTVL.

This clone rates as large. The chain employs TRBV27 and TRBJ2-2; D unclear. Trimming took off 4 bases at V and 7 bases at J, with 7 bases between the two ends. In germline, CDR1 is MNHEY, CDR2 SMNVEV (reference sequence). This CDR3 has 12 amino acids. CDR3 DNA: TGTGCCAGCAGTTACATAGACGGGGAGCTGTTTTTT. Protein product: CASSYIDGELFF.

V usage is TRBV27 and J usage is TRBJ1-6, with 8 positions matching TRBD1. The CDR3 loop spans 18 amino acids. CDR1 and CDR2 (germline): MNHEY, SMNVEV (reference sequence). The V segment lost 3 bases and the J segment 3 bases; nucleotides outside the gene matches: 10. The CDR3 is CASSFKTLGQGYNSPLHF. The CDR3 DNA reads TGTGCCAGCAGTTTCAAGACCCTTGGACAGGGCTATAATTCACCCCTCCACTTT.

The rearrangement joins TRBV7-9 to TRBJ2-7; tentative D call: TRBD2 (6 bases). Looked up from germline, CDR1 is SEHNR and CDR2 is FQNEAQ (reference sequence). The CDR3 runs 14 residues. The V and J ends lost 5 bases and 0 bases respectively, with 11 bases between them. The CDR3 is CASSGTAVSYEQYF. The CDR3 nucleotides are TGTGCCAGCAGCGGGACTGCCGTCTCCTACGAGCAGTACTTC.

This chain joins TRBV19 and TRBJ2-3; maybe TRBD1 (5 bases). Per germline, CDR1 LNHDA and CDR2 SQIVND (reference sequence). V was cut by 1 base and J by 1 base, with 9 bases left in between. The CDR3 totals 15 residues. Here the CDR3 reads CASSIVSRGTDTQYF. The CDR3 coding sequence is TGTGCCAGTAGTATAGTCAGCAGGGGCACAGATACGCAGTATTTT.

This chain joins TRBV11-2 and TRBJ2-5; 7 bases align to TRBD2. V trimming: 3 bases; J trimming: 5 bases; junction bases outside the gene matches: 12. This CDR3 spans 16 amino acids. CDR1 SGHAT and CDR2 FQNNGV come from the germline V gene. This chain's CDR3 is CASSLEAGFLGETQYF. The CDR3 DNA sequence: TGTGCCAGCAGCTTGGAAGCGGGGTTCCTCGGGGAGACCCAGTACTTC.

The chain combines TRBV7-2 with TRBJ2-7; 7 bases agree with TRBD2. The CDR3 spans 17 residues. The trim removed 2 bases at V and 6 bases at J, leaving 16 bases unmatched. Looked up from germline, CDR1 is SGHTA and CDR2 is FQGNSA. CDR3 DNA sequence: TGTGCCAGCAGCTTAAAAAAACCCCTTGCGGGAGCTTTCGAGCAGTACTTC. Translation: CASSLKKPLAGAFEQYF.

The rearrangement joins TRBV6-1 to TRBJ2-5; D unclear. Trimming cost V 0 bases and J 2 bases, with 10 bases left between them. This CDR3 comprises 15 residues. Germline-derived CDR1 and CDR2 are MNHNS and SASEGT. This CDR3 is CASSEAGRTQETQYF. The CDR3 DNA reads TGTGCCAGCAGTGAAGCAGGGCGGACGCAAGAGACCCAGTACTTC.

The chain recombines TRBV4-1 with TRBJ1-3; unclear D gene. The CDR3 runs 14 residues. The V end was cut by 4 bases, the J end by 7 bases, with 14 bases between. Germline V gene lookup returns CDR1 MGHRA and CDR2 YSYEKL. CDR3: CASSRESQLNTIYF. The CDR3 nucleotides are TGCGCCAGCAGCCGAGAAAGCCAGCTCAACACCATATATTTT.

This chain joins TRBV29-1 and TRBJ1-2; 10 positions agree with TRBD1. CDR1 and CDR2 from the germline V gene are SQVTM and ANQGSEA. The V segment lost 6 bases and the J segment 4 bases; nucleotides outside the gene matches: 5. The CDR3 sequence is 13 residues long. CDR3 residues: CSVDRGQSYGYTF. The CDR3 bases are TGCAGCGTCGACAGGGGGCAGAGCTATGGCTACACCTTC.

The rearrangement links TRBV27 to TRBJ2-2, with D unclear. Germline V CDR1 and CDR2: MNHEY, SMNVEV (reference sequence). Trimming left V 5 bases short and J 5 bases short, with 9 bases between. CDR3 size: 13 residues. CDR3 coding DNA: TGTGCCAGCAGTCTATTTGATACCGGGGAGCTGTTTTTT. Protein sequence: CASSLFDTGELFF.

The rearrangement links TRBV4-3 to TRBJ2-3; 8 nucleotides line up with TRBD2. Looked up from germline, CDR1 is LGHNA and CDR2 is YSLEER. This CDR3 has 15 amino acids. After removal of 6 bases from V and 2 bases from J, the junction contained 7 bases not matched to a gene. DNA for the CDR3: TGCGCCAGCAGTCATACTAGCGGTTCCACAGATACGCAGTATTTT. Its protein product is CASSHTSGSTDTQYF.

The chain recombines TRBV30 with TRBJ2-5; 9 bases line up with TRBD2. The CDR3 is 15 residues long. Trimming took 0 bases from V and 6 from J; bases not matched to a gene: 8. Germline V gene lookup returns CDR1 GTSNPN and CDR2 SVGIG (reference sequence). The CDR3 loop reads CAWSVRGLAPQTQYF. In DNA form, the CDR3 reads TGTGCCTGGAGTGTAAGGGGACTAGCACCGCAGACCCAGTACTTC.

The chain recombines TRBV5-6 with TRBJ2-5; perhaps TRBD2 as D (5 bases). This CDR3 contains 12 residues. With 3 bases removed from V and 5 bases from J, the gap between germline ends came to 8 bases. Per germline, CDR1 SGHDT and CDR2 YYEEEE. In DNA, the CDR3 is TGTGCCAGCAGCTCACCGGGGGAGACCCAGTACTTC. Its protein product is CASSSPGETQYF.

The CDR3 DNA sequence: TGTGCCACCAAGACTAGCGGGGGGGAAAATGAGCAGTTCTTC. Amino acid sequence: CATKTSGGENEQFF. The chain couples TRBV15 to TRBJ2-1, with 14 bases identical to TRBD2. The CDR3 is 14 amino acids. Per the germline V gene, CDR1 is LNHNV and CDR2 is YYDKDF (reference sequence). Trimming took 7 bases from V and 7 from J; bases not matched to a gene: 3.

The chain recombines TRBV25-1 with TRBJ1-5; a possible D gene is TRBD1 (6 bases). V lost 3 bases to trimming and J lost 4 bases, with 10 bases between them. The CDR3 sequence is 14 residues long. Germline loops: CDR1 MGHDK, CDR2 SYGVNS. For the CDR3, the DNA is TGTGCCAGCAGTGAGACAGGCCGAAATCAGCCCCAGCATTTT. Protein product: CASSETGRNQPQHF.

This sequence joins TRBV27 and TRBJ2-1, with TRBD2 matching 14 bases. V trimming: 7 bases; J trimming: 4 bases; junction bases outside the gene matches: 6. Germline CDR1 is MNHEY and CDR2 is SMNVEV (reference sequence). This CDR3 has 16 amino acids. The chain's CDR3 is CASMGLAGARYNEQFF. Here the CDR3 DNA reads TGTGCCAGCATGGGACTAGCGGGAGCGAGGTACAATGAGCAGTTCTTC.

This clone was observed once. This chain connects TRBV7-9 to TRBJ2-1; D is perhaps TRBD2 (7 bases). Germline CDR1 SEHNR, CDR2 FQNEAQ (reference sequence). V lost 4 bases and J lost 1, with 17 bases in between. The CDR3 runs to 17 residues. The CDR3 loop is CASSSLGGQGSYNEQFF. CDR3 DNA sequence: TGTGCCAGCAGCTCCCTGGGGGGGCAGGGGTCCTACAATGAGCAGTTCTTC. Based on the CDR3 plus reference TRBV7-9 and TRBJ2-1, the full variable domain is DTGVSQNPRHKITKRGQNVTFRCDPISEHNRLYWYRQTLGQGPEFLTYFQNEAQLEKSRLLSDRFSAERPKGSFSTLEIQRTEQGDSAMYLCASSSLGGQGSYNEQFFGPGTRLTVL.

Notes on this clone: The same CDR3 also results from other DNA sequences found in this sample. The chain links TRBV9 to TRBJ1-2; 7 bases line up with TRBD1. Germline values: CDR1 SGDLS, CDR2 YYNGEE. The CDR3 is made up of 16 amino acids. Trimming removed 4 bases from V and 4 bases from J; junction bases left unmatched: 13. CDR3 region: CASSPERGRSGYGYTF. CDR3 sequence (DNA): TGTGCCAGCAGCCCTGAGAGGGGGCGGTCCGGCTATGGCTACACCTTC.

The gene calls are TRBV9 and TRBJ1-2, with D tentatively TRBD1 (6 bases). V lost 4 bases and J lost 6, with 16 bases in between. The CDR3 extends over 14 amino acids. CDR1 and CDR2 (germline): SGDLS, YYNGEE. CDR3 sequence (DNA): TGTGCCAGCAGCTCCGGGGGGCTCCCGGATGGCTACACCTTC. Protein sequence: CASSSGGLPDGYTF.